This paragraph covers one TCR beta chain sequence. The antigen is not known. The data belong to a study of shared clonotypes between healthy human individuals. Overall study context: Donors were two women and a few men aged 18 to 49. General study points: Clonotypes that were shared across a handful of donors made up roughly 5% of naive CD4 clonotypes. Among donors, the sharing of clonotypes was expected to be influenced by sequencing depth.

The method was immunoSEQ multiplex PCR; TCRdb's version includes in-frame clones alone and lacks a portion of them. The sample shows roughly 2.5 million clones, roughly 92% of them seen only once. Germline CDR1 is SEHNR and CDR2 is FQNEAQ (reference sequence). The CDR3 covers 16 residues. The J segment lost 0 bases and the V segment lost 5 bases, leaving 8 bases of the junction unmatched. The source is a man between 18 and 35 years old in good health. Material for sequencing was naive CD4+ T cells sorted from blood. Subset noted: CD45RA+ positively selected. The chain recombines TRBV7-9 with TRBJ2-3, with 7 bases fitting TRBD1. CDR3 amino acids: CASSSNRDRSTDTQYF. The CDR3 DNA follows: TGTGCCAGCAGCAGCAACCGGGACAGAAGCACAGATACGCAGTATTTT.